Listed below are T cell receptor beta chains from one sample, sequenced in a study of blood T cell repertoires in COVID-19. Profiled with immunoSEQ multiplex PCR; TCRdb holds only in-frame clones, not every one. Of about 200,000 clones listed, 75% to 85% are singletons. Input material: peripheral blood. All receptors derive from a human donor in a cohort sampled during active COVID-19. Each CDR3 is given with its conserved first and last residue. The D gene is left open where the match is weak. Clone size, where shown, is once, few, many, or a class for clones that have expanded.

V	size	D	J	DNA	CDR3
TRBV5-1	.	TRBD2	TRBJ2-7	TGCGCCAGCAGCCCGACTAGCGGGAATTCCGAGCAGTACTTC	CASSPTSGNSEQYF
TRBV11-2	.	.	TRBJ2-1	TGTGCCAGCAGCTTAGACCAGGTTTACAATGAGCAGTTCTTC	CASSLDQVYNEQFF
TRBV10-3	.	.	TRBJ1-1	TGTGCCATCAGTTCGGGGGGATTTGAAGCTTTCTTT	CAISSGGFEAFF
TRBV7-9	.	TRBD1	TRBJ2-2	TGTGCCAGCAGCTTAGTAGCTGGGGTGATCGGACAGGACACCGGGGAGCTGTTTTTT	CASSLVAGVIGQDTGELFF
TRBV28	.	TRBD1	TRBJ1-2	TGTGCCAGCAGTTTAGTCGCAGGGGGCGACTATGGCTACACCTTC	CASSLVAGGDYGYTF
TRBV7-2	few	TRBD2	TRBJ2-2	TGTGCCAGCAGCCCCCGAGCTAGCGGTAACACCGGGGAGCTGTTTTTT	CASSPRASGNTGELFF
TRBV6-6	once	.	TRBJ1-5	TGTGCCAGCAGCCACATTCCCCGGGACACTAGTCAGCCCCAGCATTTT	CASSHIPRDTSQPQHF
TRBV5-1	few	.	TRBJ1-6	TGCGCCAGCAGCTTGGGACAGCTTAATTCACCCCTCCACTTT	CASSLGQLNSPLHF
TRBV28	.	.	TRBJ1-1	TGTGCCAGCAGTTTACGGGTTGGTAACACTGAAGCTTTCTTT	CASSLRVGNTEAFF
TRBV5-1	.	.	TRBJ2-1	TGCGCCAGCAGATATCGGGACTCCTACAATGAGCAGTTCTTC	CASRYRDSYNEQFF
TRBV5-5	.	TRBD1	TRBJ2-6	TGTGCCAGCAACTTGCCGGGACAGGGGAGCTCTGGGGCCAACGTCCTGACTTTC	CASNLPGQGSSGANVLTF
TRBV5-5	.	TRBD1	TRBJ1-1	TGTGCCAGCACCGGGGACAGGGCGCTCGCGAACACTGAAGCTTTCTTT	CASTGDRALANTEAFF